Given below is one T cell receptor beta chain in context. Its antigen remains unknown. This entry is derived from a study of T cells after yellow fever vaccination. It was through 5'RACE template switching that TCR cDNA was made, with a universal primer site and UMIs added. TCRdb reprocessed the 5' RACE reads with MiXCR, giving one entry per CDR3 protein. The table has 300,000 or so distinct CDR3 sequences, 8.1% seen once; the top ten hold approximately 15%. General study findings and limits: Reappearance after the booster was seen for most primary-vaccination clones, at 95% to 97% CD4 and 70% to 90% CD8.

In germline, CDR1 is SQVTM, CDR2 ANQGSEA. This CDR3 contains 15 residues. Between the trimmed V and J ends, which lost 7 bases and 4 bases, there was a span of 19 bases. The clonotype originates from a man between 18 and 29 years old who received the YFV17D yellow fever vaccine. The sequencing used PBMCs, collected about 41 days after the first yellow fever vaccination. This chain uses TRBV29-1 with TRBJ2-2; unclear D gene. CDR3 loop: CSAEGIGGVTGELFF. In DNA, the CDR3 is TGCAGCGCCGAAGGGATCGGTGGGGTCACCGGGGAGCTGTTTTTT.